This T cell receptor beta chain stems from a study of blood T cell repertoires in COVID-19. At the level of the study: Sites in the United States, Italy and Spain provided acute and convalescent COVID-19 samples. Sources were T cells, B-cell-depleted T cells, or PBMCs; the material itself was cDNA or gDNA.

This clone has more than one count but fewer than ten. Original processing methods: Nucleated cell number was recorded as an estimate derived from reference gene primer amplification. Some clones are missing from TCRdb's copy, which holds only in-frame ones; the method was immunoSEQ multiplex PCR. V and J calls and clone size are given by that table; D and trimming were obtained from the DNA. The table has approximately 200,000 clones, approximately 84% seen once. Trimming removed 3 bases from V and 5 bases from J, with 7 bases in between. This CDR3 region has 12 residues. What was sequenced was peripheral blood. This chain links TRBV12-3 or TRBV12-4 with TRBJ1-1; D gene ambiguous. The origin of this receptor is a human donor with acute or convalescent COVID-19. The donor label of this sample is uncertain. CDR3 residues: CASSLQRTEAFF. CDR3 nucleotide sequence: TGTGCCAGCAGTTTGCAACGGACTGAAGCTTTCTTT.